This T cell receptor beta chain was sequenced during a study of beta chain features in type 1 diabetes. Study-wide findings and caveats: Comparison showed that naive, central memory and Treg TCRB repertoires appeared more similar among patients than among healthy donors. Shortening of TCRB CDR3s, moderate but significant, appeared in all four CD4+ subsets of Type 1 diabetes patients. Whether HLA type influences TCRB rearrangement remained unresolved here.

Worth noting for this clone: Its target is unknown.

The entirety of the isolated RNA underwent reverse transcription, so expressed TCRB transcripts were sequenced. Sequencing was performed with immunoSEQ multiplex PCR; in TCRdb, only in-frame clones are kept and a portion is missing. The sample consists of more than 300,000 clones, over 9% of them appearing once. CD45RO/CCR7/CD25/CD127/CD95/CD27 sorting isolated CD4+ naive, central memory, regulatory and stem cell-like memory cells. Once sorted, every population was more than 98% pure. CDR1 is LNHDA and CDR2 is SQIVND in the germline V gene (reference sequence). The trim removed 2 bases at V and 6 bases at J, leaving 3 bases unmatched. CDR3 length: 14 residues.

The receptor was isolated from a man aged 25-40 years with type 1 diabetes. The rearrangement uses TRBV19 and TRBJ2-1; 8 bases align to TRBD1. The sample comprised central memory CD4+ T cells from blood. The CDR3 reads CASSIPGTGNEQFF. DNA for the CDR3: TGTGCCAGTAGTATACCCGGGACAGGCAATGAGCAGTTCTTC. The full variable domain, in which reference TRBV19 and TRBJ2-1 provide the parts outside the CDR3, is DGGITQSPKYLFRKEGQNVTLSCEQNLNHDAMYWYRQDPGQGLRLIYYSQIVNDFQKGDIAEGYSVSREKKESFPLTVTSAQKNPTAFYLCASSIPGTGNEQFFGPGTRLTVL.